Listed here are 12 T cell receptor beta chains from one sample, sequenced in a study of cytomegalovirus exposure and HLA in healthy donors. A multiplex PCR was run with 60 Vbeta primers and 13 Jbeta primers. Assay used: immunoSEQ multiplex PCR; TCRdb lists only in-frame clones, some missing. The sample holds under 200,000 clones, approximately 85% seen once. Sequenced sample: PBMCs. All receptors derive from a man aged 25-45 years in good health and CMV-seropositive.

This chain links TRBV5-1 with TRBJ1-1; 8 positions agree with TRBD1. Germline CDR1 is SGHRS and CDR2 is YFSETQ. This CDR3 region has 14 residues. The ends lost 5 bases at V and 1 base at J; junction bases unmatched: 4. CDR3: CASRRGTGNTEAFF. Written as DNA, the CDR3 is TGCGCCAGCAGACGAGGGACAGGGAACACTGAAGCTTTCTTT.

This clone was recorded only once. For the CDR3, the DNA is TGCGCCAGCAGCTTGGGGACACCAGATACGCAGTATTTT. It is translated as CASSLGTPDTQYF. The chain carries TRBV5-1 and TRBJ2-3; D possibly corresponds to TRBD1 (5 bases). V shed 0 bases and J shed 4 bases, with 6 bases lying between them. There are 13 residues in the CDR3. CDR1 SGHRS and CDR2 YFSETQ come from the germline V gene.

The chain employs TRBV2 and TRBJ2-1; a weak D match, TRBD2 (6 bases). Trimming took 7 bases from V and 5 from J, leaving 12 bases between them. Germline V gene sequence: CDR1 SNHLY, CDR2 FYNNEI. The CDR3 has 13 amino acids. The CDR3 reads CASTRDWNNEQFF. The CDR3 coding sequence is TGTGCCAGCACCCGGGACTGGAACAATGAGCAGTTCTTC.

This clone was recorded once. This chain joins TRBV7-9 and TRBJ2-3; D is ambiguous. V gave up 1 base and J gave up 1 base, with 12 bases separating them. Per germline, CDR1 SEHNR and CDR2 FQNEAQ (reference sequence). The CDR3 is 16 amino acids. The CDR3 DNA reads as TGTGCCAGCAGCTTAGGCCAGCAGGTCCGCACAGATACGCAGTATTTT. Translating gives CASSLGQQVRTDTQYF.

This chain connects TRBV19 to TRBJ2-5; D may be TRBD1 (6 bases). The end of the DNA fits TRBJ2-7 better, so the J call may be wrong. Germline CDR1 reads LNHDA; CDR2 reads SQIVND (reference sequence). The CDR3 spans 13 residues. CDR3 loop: CASRDSFSYEQYF. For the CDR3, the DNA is TGTGCCAGTAGGGACAGCTTCTCCTACGAGCAGTACTTC.

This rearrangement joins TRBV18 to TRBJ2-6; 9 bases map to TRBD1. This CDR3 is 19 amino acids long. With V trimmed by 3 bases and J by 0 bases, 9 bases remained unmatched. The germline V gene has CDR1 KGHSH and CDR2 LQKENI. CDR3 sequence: CASSPTPGQGPSGANVLTF. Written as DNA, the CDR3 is TGTGCCAGCTCACCCACACCGGGACAGGGCCCCTCTGGGGCCAACGTCCTGACTTTC.

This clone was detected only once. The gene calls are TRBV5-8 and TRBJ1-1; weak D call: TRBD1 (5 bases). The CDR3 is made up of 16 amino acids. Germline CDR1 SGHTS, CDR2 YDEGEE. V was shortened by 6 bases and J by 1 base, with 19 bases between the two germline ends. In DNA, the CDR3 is TGTGCCAGCACCCTGGGGGGAGCGCTGAGGAACACTGAAGCTTTCTTT. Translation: CASTLGGALRNTEAFF.

Here the CDR3 DNA reads TGTGCCACCAGCAGAGCCGTTACTAGCACAGATACGCAGTATTTT. Translated, it gives CATSRAVTSTDTQYF. The V call is TRBV15, the J call TRBJ2-3; D is ambiguous. Trimming shortened V by 1 base and J by 0 bases, and 8 bases separated the two germline ends. CDR1 is LNHNV and CDR2 is YYDKDF in the germline V gene (reference sequence). CDR3 length: 15 residues.

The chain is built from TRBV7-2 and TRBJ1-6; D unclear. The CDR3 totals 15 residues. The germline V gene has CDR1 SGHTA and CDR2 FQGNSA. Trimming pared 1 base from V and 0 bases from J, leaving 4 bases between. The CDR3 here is CASSLGSSYNSPLHF. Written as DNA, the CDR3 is TGTGCCAGCAGCTTAGGGAGCTCCTATAATTCACCCCTCCACTTT. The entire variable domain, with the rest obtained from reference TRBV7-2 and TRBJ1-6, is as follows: GAGVSQSPSNKVTEKGKDVELRCDPISGHTALYWYRQSLGQGLEFLIYFQGNSAPDKSGLPSDRFSAERTGGSVSTLTIQRTQQEDSAVYLCASSLGSSYNSPLHFGNGTRLTVT.

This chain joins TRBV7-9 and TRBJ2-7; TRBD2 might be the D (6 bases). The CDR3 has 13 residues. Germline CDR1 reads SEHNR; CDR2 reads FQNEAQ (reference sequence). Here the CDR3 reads CSSRAGSSYEQYV. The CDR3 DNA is TGTTCCAGCAGGGCGGGGAGCTCCTACGAGCAGTACGTC.

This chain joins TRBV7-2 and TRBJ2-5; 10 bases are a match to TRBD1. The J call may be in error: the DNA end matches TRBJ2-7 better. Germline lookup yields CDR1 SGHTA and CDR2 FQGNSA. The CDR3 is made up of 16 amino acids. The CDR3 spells CASSFRLGTGDYEQYF. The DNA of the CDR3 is TGTGCCAGCAGCTTCCGGCTAGGGACAGGGGACTACGAGCAGTACTTC.

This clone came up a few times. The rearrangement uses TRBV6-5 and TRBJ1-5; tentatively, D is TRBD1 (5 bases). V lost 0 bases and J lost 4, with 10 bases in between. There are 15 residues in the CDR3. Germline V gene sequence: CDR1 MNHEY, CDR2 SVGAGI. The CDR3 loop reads CASSYSDSKNQPQHF. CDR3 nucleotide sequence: TGTGCCAGCAGTTACTCCGACAGTAAAAATCAGCCCCAGCATTTT.